Below are 15 T cell receptor beta chains sequenced from a single sample in a study of response to subunit inactivated influenza vaccine. In TCRdb, the RT-PCR reads were re-called with MiXCR into one record per CDR3 protein. The data show about 180,000 distinct CDR3 sequences, 9.2% seen once. The input for sequencing was non-naive T cells sorted from PBMCs, taken on the day of vaccination. All receptors derive from a man over 45 who received an inactivated influenza vaccine.

This clonotype was picked up a small number of times. V usage is TRBV7-9 and J usage is TRBJ1-2, with 7 bases fitting TRBD1. Per germline, CDR1 SEHNR and CDR2 FQNEAQ (reference sequence). This CDR3 has 13 residues. The V gene end was trimmed by 6 bases and the J gene end by 2 bases; junction bases not matched to a gene: 3. The chain's CDR3 is CASSTGVNYGYTF. In DNA, the CDR3 is TGTGCCAGCAGTACAGGGGTGAACTATGGCTACACCTTC.

This clonotype has only a few counts. The rearrangement joins TRBV9 to TRBJ2-1; 8 bases are shared with TRBD2. This CDR3 has 15 amino acids. V gave up 0 bases and J gave up 3 bases; unmatched junction bases: 2. Germline CDR1 is SGDLS and CDR2 is YYNGEE. In DNA, the CDR3 is TGTGCCAGCAGCGTAGTTGCGGGGGGCTACAATGAGCAGTTCTTC. Translated, it gives CASSVVAGGYNEQFF. Full variable domain (rest looked up from reference TRBV9 and TRBJ2-1): DSGVTQTPKHLITATGQRVTLRCSPRSGDLSVYWYQQSLDQGLQFLIQYYNGEERAKGNILERFSAQQFPDLHSELNLSSLELGDSALYFCASSVVAGGYNEQFFGPGTRLTVL.

This chain uses TRBV29-1 with TRBJ2-7; tentatively, D is TRBD2 (7 bases). V was trimmed by 7 bases and J by 6 bases, leaving 31 bases between them. The germline V gene has CDR1 SQVTM and CDR2 ANQGSEA. This CDR3 is built from 17 residues. Here the CDR3 DNA reads TGCAGCGCCACCGGGGAGATTTTCGGAGGGGGGGCAGGCGAGCAGTACTTC. Protein: CSATGEIFGGGAGEQYF.

This clonotype was recorded a few times. The chain has TRBV7-9 and TRBJ1-6; 9 bases fit TRBD1. Germline V gene data show CDR1 as SEHNR and CDR2 as FQNEAQ (reference sequence). The CDR3 runs 15 residues. Trimming cost V 5 bases and J 6 bases; bases outside gene matches: 5. Here the CDR3 reads CASSASGQGNSPLHF. In nucleotides, the CDR3 is TGTGCCAGCAGCGCCTCGGGACAGGGTAATTCACCCCTCCACTTT. The whole variable domain, filled in from reference TRBV7-9 and TRBJ1-6, reads DTGVSQNPRHKITKRGQNVTFRCDPISEHNRLYWYRQTLGQGPEFLTYFQNEAQLEKSRLLSDRFSAERPKGSFSTLEIQRTEQGDSAMYLCASSASGQGNSPLHFGNGTRLTVT.

In its sample, this clonotype was seen a few times. This rearrangement joins TRBV4-2 to TRBJ2-5; 7 positions match TRBD1. In germline, CDR1 is LGHNA, CDR2 YNFKEQ. This CDR3 is built from 15 residues. J was trimmed by 1 base and V by 1 base; bases with no gene match: 3. The CDR3 DNA reads as TGTGCCAGCAGCCAAGGGGCAGGGGGCCAAGAGACCCAGTACTTC. This translates into CASSQGAGGQETQYF.

This clonotype has a handful of counts. This rearrangement joins TRBV7-9 to TRBJ2-7; D remains ambiguous. This CDR3 contains 14 residues. The germline gives CDR1 SEHNR, CDR2 FQNEAQ (reference sequence). Trimming shortened V by 5 bases and J by 4 bases, and 15 bases separated the two germline ends. The CDR3 is CASSRPGVLYEQYF. The CDR3, as DNA: TGTGCCAGCAGCCGCCCCGGAGTTTTGTACGAGCAGTACTTC. The whole variable domain, filled in from reference TRBV7-9 and TRBJ2-7, reads DTGVSQNPRHKITKRGQNVTFRCDPISEHNRLYWYRQTLGQGPEFLTYFQNEAQLEKSRLLSDRFSAERPKGSFSTLEIQRTEQGDSAMYLCASSRPGVLYEQYFGPGTRLTVT.

This clonotype was recorded at least ten times. J is TRBJ2-7 and V is TRBV7-8, with 9 bases that match TRBD1. Trimming at V came to 2 bases and at J to 1 base, leaving 15 bases not matched to a gene. CDR1 is SGHVS, CDR2 FQNEAQ, per germline. The CDR3 is 19 amino acids. CDR3 sequence: CASSLLSGTGTFQSYEQYF. CDR3 nucleotides: TGTGCCAGCAGCTTATTATCCGGGACAGGGACCTTCCAGTCCTACGAGCAGTACTTC.

This clonotype occurred many times. Its ends do not fully match the called genes, so a read error is possible. This chain links TRBV15 with TRBJ2-5; D gene uncertain. CDR1 is LNHNV, CDR2 YYDKDF, per germline (reference sequence). This CDR3 contains 11 residues. CDR3 sequence reads: CATSRAGIRDF. CDR3 bases: TGTGCCACCAGCAGAGCGGGTATCCGAGACTTC.

V and J are TRBV20-1 and TRBJ1-1; D possibly corresponds to TRBD1 (5 bases). CDR1 is DFQATT, CDR2 SNEGSKA, per germline (reference sequence). The CDR3 runs 12 residues. V was cut by 6 bases and J by 2 bases, with 10 bases left in between. CDR3 residues: CSAATGNTEAFF. The CDR3, as DNA: TGCAGTGCCGCTACAGGAAACACTGAAGCTTTCTTT.

This sequence joins TRBV5-5 and TRBJ1-3; no definite D call. This CDR3 contains 14 residues. CDR1 is SGHKS and CDR2 is YYEKEE in the germline V gene (reference sequence). V was trimmed by 2 bases and J by 0 bases, leaving 6 bases between them. CDR3 sequence (DNA): TGTGCCAGCAGCTTATCCTACTCTGGAAACACCATATATTTT. The encoded protein is CASSLSYSGNTIYF.

This clonotype was counted many times. V gene TRBV6-5 combines with J gene TRBJ2-5, with 9 positions matching TRBD1. CDR1 MNHEY and CDR2 SVGAGI come from the germline V gene. With V trimmed by 3 bases and J by 6 bases, 11 bases remained unmatched. This CDR3 is built from 16 residues. The DNA for the CDR3 is TGTGCCAGCAGTTATCGCCCGGGACAGGGAGGCCAGACCCAGTACTTC. Translated, it gives CASSYRPGQGGQTQYF.

This clonotype was counted ten times or more. V usage is TRBV7-2 and J usage is TRBJ2-7, with 9 nucleotides matching TRBD2. Germline V gene lookup returns CDR1 SGHTA and CDR2 FQGNSA. This CDR3 comprises 15 residues. V dropped 1 base and J dropped 4; count of bases not matched to a gene: 5. The chain's CDR3 is CASSLDPSGVYEQYF. The CDR3 DNA reads TGTGCCAGCAGCTTAGATCCTAGCGGGGTATACGAGCAGTACTTC.

This clonotype appeared a single time. This chain joins TRBV18 and TRBJ1-5, with TRBD1 as a possible D gene (6 bases). The CDR3 is made up of 16 amino acids. Trimming pared 3 bases from V and 2 bases from J, leaving 14 bases between. Germline CDR1 reads KGHSH; CDR2 reads LQKENI. In DNA, the CDR3 is TGTGCCAGCTCACCCACCGGTGGGGGCCGCAATCAGCCCCAGCATTTT. The encoded protein is CASSPTGGGRNQPQHF. Full variable domain (outside the CDR3, taken from reference TRBV18 and TRBJ1-5): NAGVMQNPRHLVRRRGQEARLRCSPMKGHSHVYWYRQLPEEGLKFMVYLQKENIIDESGMPKERFSAEFPKEGPSILRIQQVVRGDSAAYFCASSPTGGGRNQPQHFGDGTRLSIL.

V gene TRBV20-1 combines with J gene TRBJ1-5; D may be TRBD1 (5 bases). This CDR3 is 13 amino acids long. Trimming left V 6 bases short and J 4 bases short, with 13 bases between. CDR1 is DFQATT, CDR2 SNEGSKA, per germline (reference sequence). The CDR3 nucleotides read TGCAGTGCAAGATTGGGGGGAAATCAGCCCCAGCATTTT. Amino acids: CSARLGGNQPQHF.

This clonotype was seen at least ten times. The J gene is TRBJ2-7, the V gene TRBV5-1; the match to TRBD2 covers 10 bases. The germline V gene encodes CDR1 SGHRS and CDR2 YFSETQ. With V trimmed by 6 bases and J by 1 base, 4 bases remained unmatched. The CDR3 spans 14 residues. CDR3 protein: CASTLAGASYEQYF. For the CDR3, the DNA is TGCGCCAGCACCCTAGCGGGAGCTTCCTACGAGCAGTACTTC.